This T cell receptor beta chain came from a study of shared T cell receptors in the human thymus. Sequencing used immunoSEQ multiplex PCR; TCRdb keeps in-frame clones, though not all of them. The sample has about 540,000 clones; approximately 78% are singletons. These sequences were also reported in another study, on human thymus T cells. From that second work: What appeared biased in thymic and blood repertoires was the usage of V and J genes. Highly overlapping thymic repertoires among unrelated individuals were reported in related research.

The TCR originated in a boy under three years old with a congenital heart defect. Material: thymocytes.

CDR3 loop: CASSFGRAVKNEQFF. CDR3 sequence (DNA): TGTGCCAGCAGTTTCGGGAGGGCCGTTAAGAATGAGCAGTTCTTC. This chain connects TRBV27 to TRBJ2-1, with 8 bases identical to TRBD2. V lost 3 bases and J lost 7; bases outside the gene matches: 8. CDR1 is MNHEY and CDR2 is SMNVEV in the germline V gene (reference sequence). The CDR3 length is 15 residues.